These 16 T cell receptor beta chains originate from one sample sequenced in a study of CD8+CD57+ T cells in acquired aplastic anemia. The template used for profiling TCR beta VDJ and CDR3 was genomic DNA. Each CDR3 protein is one row after TCRdb ran MiXCR on the reads. In the table there are under 500,000 distinct CDR3 sequences, over 25% of which are singletons. Whoever was chosen for sequencing had shown CD8+CD57+ cell expansion by flow cytometry. Sequenced material: sorted CD4+, CD8+, or CD8+CD57+ T cells (not recorded which) from PBMCs. These receptors all come from a human donor with aplastic anemia.

About this clonotype itself: A much larger clone lies a single base off, so this may be a read error. The chain has TRBV7-8 and TRBJ2-1, with a weak D call TRBD2 (6 bases). The CDR3 sequence is 13 residues long. Germline V gene lookup returns CDR1 SGHVS and CDR2 FQNEAQ. CDR3 DNA sequence: TGTGGCAGCAGCTTAACGGGGGTAGGCGAGCAGTTCTTC. This sequence encodes CGSSLTGVGEQFF.

This clonotype was recorded only once. Relative to the germline gene, one junction end is altered; a read error may explain this. This chain connects TRBV20-1 to TRBJ2-1, with D perhaps TRBD1 (6 bases). The CDR3 loop spans 13 amino acids. The germline CDR1 and CDR2 sequences are DFQATT and SNEGSKA (reference sequence). CDR3 coding DNA: TGCACTGCTAGGACAGTCACCTACAATGAGCAGTTCTTC. Its protein is CTARTVTYNEQFF.

This clonotype was seen ten or more times. J is TRBJ2-5 and V is TRBV5-1; D may be TRBD2 (6 bases). This CDR3 has 13 residues. The V end was cut by 5 bases, the J end by 2 bases, with 10 bases between. Germline CDR1 SGHRS, CDR2 YFSETQ. CDR3 region: CASRTGEQETQYF. CDR3 nucleotides: TGCGCCAGCAGGACGGGGGAGCAAGAGACCCAGTACTTC.

This clonotype was detected many times. This chain links TRBV7-2 with TRBJ2-7; TRBD2 matches 9 bases. The CDR3 is 14 amino acids. V trimming: 5 bases; J trimming: 2 bases; junction bases outside the gene matches: 4. CDR1 is SGHTA and CDR2 is FQGNSA in the germline V gene. The CDR3 spells CASSLSGSTYEQYF. Written as DNA, the CDR3 is TGTGCCAGCAGCCTTAGCGGGAGTACCTACGAGCAGTACTTC. Filled out from reference TRBV7-2 and TRBJ2-7, the complete variable domain reads GAGVSQSPSNKVTEKGKDVELRCDPISGHTALYWYRQSLGQGLEFLIYFQGNSAPDKSGLPSDRFSAERTGGSVSTLTIQRTQQEDSAVYLCASSLSGSTYEQYFGPGTRLTVT.

V usage is TRBV25-1 and J usage is TRBJ2-7, with 15 bases aligning to TRBD2. With 6 bases clipped from V and 2 bases from J, the junction kept 8 bases outside the gene matches. The CDR3 length is 17 residues. The germline gives CDR1 MGHDK, CDR2 SYGVNS. This chain's CDR3 is CASSQPGLAGGTYEQYF. The CDR3 nucleotides are TGTGCCAGCAGCCAACCGGGACTAGCGGGGGGAACCTACGAGCAGTACTTC.

This rearrangement joins TRBV5-5 to TRBJ2-5, with D unresolved. This CDR3 comprises 15 residues. The ends were cut back, 4 bases at V and 5 bases at J, with 18 bases in the middle. Looked up from germline, CDR1 is SGHKS and CDR2 is YYEKEE (reference sequence). CDR3 bases: TGTGCCAGCAGCCACCCCCTGTTTTCCAAGGAGACCCAGTACTTC. Translation: CASSHPLFSKETQYF.

The chain has TRBV3-1 and TRBJ1-2; 8 bases are shared with TRBD1. The CDR3 is 14 residues long. The V gene end was trimmed by 0 bases and the J gene end by 4 bases; junction bases not matched to a gene: 1. From germline, CDR1 is LGHDT and CDR2 YNNKEL (reference sequence). CDR3 sequence (DNA): TGTGCCAGCAGCCAAGATGACAGGGGCTATGGCTACACCTTC. It yields the protein CASSQDDRGYGYTF.

The chain couples TRBV2 to TRBJ1-2; TRBD1 matches 11 bases. Germline V CDR1 and CDR2: SNHLY, FYNNEI. The CDR3 runs 15 residues. V lost 6 bases, J lost 4 bases, and 7 bases stayed unmatched. CDR3: CASSQGQGASYGYTF. The CDR3 DNA reads as TGTGCCAGCAGCCAAGGACAGGGGGCGAGCTATGGCTACACCTTC.

This clonotype appeared a few times. The chain has TRBV3-1 and TRBJ2-3, with 10 bases identical to TRBD2. The CDR3 is 16 amino acids. J gave up 4 bases and V 6 bases, and 10 bases lay outside the gene matches. The germline CDR1 and CDR2 sequences are LGHDT and YNNKEL (reference sequence). CDR3 nucleotides: TGTGCCAGCAGTCCTATGGTGAGCGGGGGGGCAGATACGCAGTATTTT. Translation: CASSPMVSGGADTQYF.

V and J are TRBV5-4 and TRBJ2-4; 7 bases are shared with TRBD1. Germline-derived CDR1 and CDR2 are SGHNT and YYREEE (reference sequence). V was pared by 2 bases and J by 8 bases, with 16 bases of the junction left unmatched. The CDR3 runs to 17 residues. The CDR3 is CASSFMPPGTEVYIQYF. Here the CDR3 DNA reads TGTGCCAGCAGCTTCATGCCACCCGGGACAGAGGTTTACATTCAGTACTTC. Full variable domain (missing parts from reference TRBV5-4 and TRBJ2-4): ETGVTQSPTHLIKTRGQQVTLRCSSQSGHNTVSWYQQALGQGPQFIFQYYREEENGRGNFPPRFSGLQFPNYSSELNVNALELDDSALYLCASSFMPPGTEVYIQYFGAGTRLSVL.

This clonotype was picked up many times. The rearrangement joins TRBV2 to TRBJ2-2; 8 bases fit TRBD1. This CDR3 contains 15 residues. V shed 7 bases and J 3 bases; nucleotides not matched to a gene: 7. CDR1 is SNHLY and CDR2 is FYNNEI in the germline V gene. The CDR3 is CASTRDRRYTGELFF. Written as DNA, the CDR3 is TGTGCCAGCACTCGGGACAGGAGATACACCGGGGAGCTGTTTTTT.

Concerning this clonotype itself: A read error may account for a junction end that differs from germline. This chain connects TRBV10-3 to TRBJ2-2; 8 nucleotides line up with TRBD2. In germline, CDR1 is ENHRY, CDR2 SYGVKD. The CDR3 covers 14 residues. Written as DNA, the CDR3 is TGTGCCAGCAGTTACGGGGGGGGCACCGGGGAGCTGTTTTTT. Its translation: CASSYGGGTGELFF.

This clonotype was seen more than once but under ten times. The V gene is TRBV7-2, the J gene TRBJ2-5; D may be TRBD1 or TRBD2 (6 bases each). The CDR3 runs to 16 residues. Per germline, CDR1 SGHTA and CDR2 FQGNSA. The V end lost 1 base, the J end lost 5 bases, and 17 bases lay between the germline ends. In nucleotides, the CDR3 is TGTGCCAGCAGCTTAGGGGGGGTCAGGGGAAGGGAGACCCAGTACTTC. It specifies CASSLGGVRGRETQYF.

This clonotype has ten or more counts. The V gene is TRBV9, the J gene TRBJ1-2; D uncertain. Germline V lookup: CDR1 SGDLS, CDR2 YYNGEE. V lost 0 bases to trimming and J lost 5 bases, with 11 bases between them. The CDR3 covers 14 residues. CDR3 DNA: TGTGCCAGCAGCGTAGGTTCTGAGGTTTATGGCTACACCTTC. As protein: CASSVGSEVYGYTF.

At least ten counts were recorded for this clonotype. V and J are TRBV7-9 and TRBJ1-1; D unresolved. Germline CDR1 reads SEHNR; CDR2 reads FQNEAQ (reference sequence). The CDR3 contains 13 residues. Trimming cost V 11 bases and J 1 base, with 14 bases left between them. The CDR3 region is CAASQEANTEAFF. DNA of the CDR3: TGTGCCGCTAGCCAGGAGGCGAACACTGAAGCTTTCTTT.

This clonotype was counted a single time. The rearrangement links TRBV7-9 to TRBJ2-7; TRBD1 aligns across 8 bases. The germline CDR1 and CDR2 sequences are SEHNR and FQNEAQ (reference sequence). Germline trimming cut 1 base from V and 3 bases from J; bases unmatched to any gene: 5. This CDR3 comprises 15 residues. The CDR3 loop is CASSLDRGLSYEQYF. The CDR3 DNA follows: TGTGCCAGCAGCTTAGACAGGGGGTTAAGCTACGAGCAGTACTTC.